This T cell receptor beta chain was found in a study of blood T cell repertoires in COVID-19. The germline V gene has CDR1 SGHNT and CDR2 YYREEE (reference sequence). There are 12 residues in the CDR3. Losses at the gene ends were 0 bases for V and 13 bases for J; bases not matched to a gene: 6. The repertoire was sequenced with immunoSEQ multiplex PCR; TCRdb's copy has only in-frame clones and lacks some. Among more than 110,000 clones listed, about 80% were seen once. This receptor was obtained from a woman aged 50 to 60 who had recovered from COVID-19. The rearrangement links TRBV5-4 to TRBJ1-2, with 7 nucleotides matching TRBD1. The source material was PBMCs or T cells enriched from blood (not recorded which). CDR3 in amino acids: CASSLDIGGTTF. As DNA, the CDR3 is TGTGCCAGCAGCTTGGATATAGGGGGCACCACCTTC.